A single sample is the source of the 24 T cell receptor beta chains below, sequenced in a study of PD-1 blockade in mismatch repair-deficient tumors. Profiling relied on immunoSEQ multiplex PCR, and the TCRdb table lists in-frame clones only, not all of them. This sample carries over 100,000 clones, about three quarters of them seen once, and the ten largest clones take 4% to 5%. The input for sequencing was peripheral blood, taken approximately 64 weeks after starting pembrolizumab. The receptor source for this set is an adult with mismatch repair-deficient cancer.

The V call is TRBV5-1, the J call TRBJ2-3; TRBD1 matches at 9 bases. The CDR3 loop spans 15 amino acids. V was pared by 4 bases and J by 3 bases, with 6 bases of the junction left unmatched. CDR1 is SGHRS, CDR2 YFSETQ, per germline. CDR3 sequence reads: CASSVGQGSTDTQYF. CDR3 bases: TGCGCCAGCAGCGTGGGACAGGGATCGACAGATACGCAGTATTTT.

In its sample, this clone was seen many times. The chain carries TRBV18 and TRBJ2-7, with a weak D call TRBD1 (6 bases). The CDR3 sequence is 12 residues long. Germline V CDR1 and CDR2: KGHSH, LQKENI. V dropped 2 bases and J dropped 7 bases, with 9 bases sitting between them. The CDR3: CASSPGQNEQYF. As DNA, the CDR3 is TGTGCCAGCTCACCAGGACAGAATGAGCAGTACTTC.

The chain has TRBV18 and TRBJ1-5; perhaps TRBD1 as D (5 bases). The CDR3 has 16 residues. Per germline, CDR1 KGHSH and CDR2 LQKENI. The V end lost 3 bases, the J end lost 0 bases, and 12 bases lay between the germline ends. In DNA, the CDR3 is TGTGCCAGCTCACCCCACGGGGGGGATAGCAATCAGCCCCAGCATTTT. Encoded protein: CASSPHGGDSNQPQHF. Full variable domain (missing parts from reference TRBV18 and TRBJ1-5): NAGVMQNPRHLVRRRGQEARLRCSPMKGHSHVYWYRQLPEEGLKFMVYLQKENIIDESGMPKERFSAEFPKEGPSILRIQQVVRGDSAAYFCASSPHGGDSNQPQHFGDGTRLSIL.

The V gene is TRBV19, the J gene TRBJ1-5; possible D gene TRBD1, 6 bases. Trimming pared 1 base from V and 4 bases from J, leaving 11 bases between. From germline, CDR1 is LNHDA and CDR2 SQIVND (reference sequence). This CDR3 is built from 15 residues. CDR3 region: CASSIGRQANQPQHF. The CDR3 bases are TGTGCCAGTAGTATAGGTCGACAGGCTAATCAGCCCCAGCATTTT.

The chain carries TRBV5-1 and TRBJ1-5; 9 nucleotides line up with TRBD1. V was pared by 2 bases and J by 7 bases, with 4 bases of the junction left unmatched. CDR3 length: 14 residues. Germline CDR1 and CDR2: SGHRS and YFSETQ. CDR3 residues: CASSFDRGGQPQHF. DNA for the CDR3: TGCGCCAGCAGCTTTGACAGGGGGGGACAGCCCCAGCATTTT.

The V and J genes are TRBV9 and TRBJ2-2, with 9 bases that match TRBD1. V trimming: 4 bases; J trimming: 9 bases; junction bases outside the gene matches: 22. This CDR3 comprises 19 residues. Germline values: CDR1 SGDLS, CDR2 YYNGEE. CDR3 nucleotides: TGTGCCAGCAGCTTGGGACAGGGTTTACGCGACGGGGCCCAGCGGGAGCTGTTTTTT. It encodes CASSLGQGLRDGAQRELFF.

V is TRBV28 and J is TRBJ2-7, with 8 bases aligning to TRBD2. Germline-derived CDR1 and CDR2 are MDHEN and SYDVKM. This CDR3 comprises 15 residues. The V and J ends lost 1 base and 0 bases, in that order; junction bases with no gene match: 2. The CDR3 loop is CASSLFGTSSYEQYF. CDR3 nucleotide sequence: TGTGCCAGCAGTTTATTCGGGACTAGCTCCTACGAGCAGTACTTC.

The rearrangement links TRBV30 to TRBJ1-3; TRBD1 might be the D (5 bases). Trimming took off 5 bases at V and 4 bases at J, with 15 bases between the two ends. Looked up from germline, CDR1 is GTSNPN and CDR2 is SVGIG (reference sequence). CDR3 length: 14 amino acids. The CDR3 is CAWEPGTDGNTIYF. DNA of the CDR3: TGTGCCTGGGAACCTGGGACGGACGGAAACACCATATATTTT.

The chain carries TRBV19 and TRBJ1-5; D perhaps matches TRBD1 (5 bases). Trimming pared 3 bases from V and 4 bases from J, leaving 16 bases between. The CDR3 consists of 16 residues. The germline V gene encodes CDR1 LNHDA and CDR2 SQIVND (reference sequence). CDR3 sequence reads: CASSMGDSLANQPQHF. The DNA for the CDR3 is TGTGCCAGTAGTATGGGGGACTCCTTAGCGAATCAGCCCCAGCATTTT.

This clone came up a few times. The CDR3 region is CASSGRGYNEQFF. The CDR3 nucleotides are TGCGCCAGCAGCGGGAGGGGGTACAATGAGCAGTTCTTC. The chain carries TRBV5-1 and TRBJ2-1; tentatively, D is TRBD2 (7 bases). Between the trimmed V and J ends, which lost 4 bases and 4 bases, there was a span of 9 bases. The CDR3 contains 13 residues. Germline V CDR1 and CDR2: SGHRS, YFSETQ.

The rearrangement links TRBV19 to TRBJ1-2; D call uncertain. Trimming took off 4 bases at V and 4 bases at J, with 10 bases between the two ends. This CDR3 spans 13 amino acids. The germline CDR1 and CDR2 sequences are LNHDA and SQIVND (reference sequence). Written as DNA, the CDR3 is TGTGCCAGTAGTAGAGCAGGCTTCTATGGCTACACCTTC. Translated, it gives CASSRAGFYGYTF.

The CDR3 spells CASSGGLAGYNEQFF. Written as DNA, the CDR3 is TGTGCCAGCAGTGGGGGACTAGCGGGATACAATGAGCAGTTCTTC. The genes are TRBV25-1 and TRBJ2-1; 13 bases are shared with TRBD2. Looked up from germline, CDR1 is MGHDK and CDR2 is SYGVNS. V lost 4 bases to trimming and J lost 4 bases; unmatched junction nucleotides: 1. This CDR3 region has 15 residues.

This clone was seen only a few times. CDR3 nucleotides: TGCAGCGCTATCAGGACGGGAAAAGGCACTGAAGCTTTCTTT. Translating gives CSAIRTGKGTEAFF. The chain is built from TRBV29-1 and TRBJ1-1; D gene unclear. Germline loops: CDR1 SQVTM, CDR2 ANQGSEA. The CDR3 has 14 amino acids. V was clipped by 7 bases and J by 4 bases, with 19 bases between them.

The rearrangement joins TRBV9 to TRBJ2-1; D is undetermined. V lost 0 bases and J 6 bases, leaving 7 bases between the germline ends. This CDR3 contains 13 residues. The V gene's germline CDR1 is SGDLS and CDR2 YYNGEE. In nucleotides, the CDR3 is TGTGCCAGCAGCGTAGCAGGCAGCAATGAGCAGTTCTTC. Residues: CASSVAGSNEQFF.

The chain couples TRBV29-1 to TRBJ1-2; 9 nucleotides match TRBD1. Per the germline V gene, CDR1 is SQVTM and CDR2 is ANQGSEA. This CDR3 is 14 amino acids long. V lost 4 bases, J lost 4 bases, and 7 bases stayed unmatched. CDR3 sequence: CSVGDRAFPYGYTF. CDR3 in DNA: TGCAGCGTTGGGGACAGGGCCTTTCCCTATGGCTACACCTTC.

The V call is TRBV4-3, the J call TRBJ2-1, with unresolved D. This CDR3 is built from 15 residues. Germline assignment: CDR1 LGHNA and CDR2 YSLEER. Trimming took off 0 bases at V and 7 bases at J, with 13 bases between the two ends. CDR3 residues: CASSQDVSAINEQFF. The CDR3 DNA reads as TGCGCCAGCAGCCAAGATGTTTCGGCTATAAATGAGCAGTTCTTC.

The rearrangement joins TRBV5-1 to TRBJ2-7, with 10 bases aligning to TRBD1. The CDR3 runs to 14 residues. CDR1 and CDR2 (germline): SGHRS, YFSETQ. Losses at the gene ends were 2 bases for V and 5 bases for J; bases not matched to a gene: 4. DNA of the CDR3: TGCGCCAGCAGCTTACGGGACAGGGGACACGAGCAGTACTTC. Residues: CASSLRDRGHEQYF.

The chain uses TRBV27 and TRBJ1-4; TRBD1 is a possible D gene (6 bases). Germline loops: CDR1 MNHEY, CDR2 SMNVEV (reference sequence). Trimming pared 10 bases from V and 11 bases from J, leaving 11 bases between. The CDR3 extends over 10 amino acids. The CDR3 reads CATRGGKLFF. CDR3 bases: TGTGCCACCCGAGGGGGGAAACTGTTTTTT.

The chain has TRBV7-2 and TRBJ1-1; 7 nucleotides match TRBD1. Unmatched junction bases numbered 5, after V lost 7 bases and J lost 0 bases. The CDR3 has 14 residues. Germline CDR1 and CDR2: SGHTA and FQGNSA. CDR3 sequence reads: CASNSGTVNTEAFF. The CDR3, as DNA: TGTGCCAGCAACTCCGGGACAGTGAACACTGAAGCTTTCTTT.

This CDR3 reads CASSTRAAQAATQYF. The CDR3 DNA follows: TGTGCCAGCAGTACCCGGGCAGCGCAAGCAGCGACCCAGTACTTC. V is TRBV6-5 and J is TRBJ2-5; D is uncertain. There are 15 residues in the CDR3. V was pared by 5 bases and J by 7 bases, with 20 bases between. Germline V gene data show CDR1 as MNHEY and CDR2 as SVGAGI.

This clone was picked up a small number of times. This chain uses TRBV19 with TRBJ1-5, with D perhaps matching TRBD1 (6 bases). This CDR3 spans 16 amino acids. Germline V gene data show CDR1 as LNHDA and CDR2 as SQIVND (reference sequence). V dropped 6 bases and J dropped 4 bases, with 19 bases sitting between them. CDR3 amino acids: CASRGAAQGYNQPQHF. CDR3 sequence (DNA): TGTGCCAGTAGAGGGGCAGCGCAGGGGTATAATCAGCCCCAGCATTTT.

This chain joins TRBV18 and TRBJ1-5; no clear D gene. The germline gives CDR1 KGHSH, CDR2 LQKENI. The CDR3 spans 15 residues. Deletions cut 0 bases from V and 2 bases from J, with 8 bases between. CDR3 residues: CASSPPIRGNQPQHF. The CDR3 DNA is TGTGCCAGCTCACCACCGATCCGGGGCAATCAGCCCCAGCATTTT.

The chain employs TRBV10-3 and TRBJ2-7; TRBD2 aligns across 12 bases. This CDR3 contains 16 residues. Germline lookup yields CDR1 ENHRY and CDR2 SYGVKD. V was pared by 10 bases and J by 6 bases, with 16 bases of the junction left unmatched. The CDR3 protein is CATIGLAGTLGFEQYF. CDR3 in DNA: TGTGCCACGATAGGACTAGCGGGGACTTTGGGGTTCGAGCAGTACTTC.

This chain connects TRBV5-5 to TRBJ2-6; D might be TRBD1 (5 bases). The CDR3 covers 15 residues. The V end lost 4 bases, the J end lost 0 bases, and 8 bases lay between the germline ends. Germline V gene sequence: CDR1 SGHKS, CDR2 YYEKEE (reference sequence). The CDR3 DNA reads TGTGCCAGCAGCCTTGACAGCTCTGGGGCCAACGTCCTGACTTTC. The encoded protein is CASSLDSSGANVLTF.